This TCR beta chain was found in a study of CD8 T cells in ankylosing spondylitis (dated by TCRdb to the late 2010s). For the study in its entirety: The study profiled T cell receptor beta repertoires in healthy donors and ankylosing spondylitis patients to find disease-linked TCR variants. Peripheral blood samples were taken, and synovial fluid was additionally collected from ankylosing spondylitis patients. The whole study cohort included some 100 healthy donors and under 30 ankylosing spondylitis patients. Study-wide conclusions, independent of this receptor: Some motif variants were previously reported in synovial fluid and blood of reactive arthritis patients, suggesting common disease-initiation mechanisms. In peripheral blood, the disease-linked clones were found at relatively low frequencies and had a CD8+ phenotype. The disease-linked clones were reported as significantly enriched in matched synovial fluid samples from ankylosing spondylitis patients. Blood from ankylosing spondylitis patients appeared to be characterized by a TCR beta motif composed of several highly homologous amino acid variants.

Details on this clonotype: The antigen it recognizes is unknown. No per-base quality is available; no much larger clone lies one base away.

TCRdb names Illumina HiSeq 2500 as the instrument used. Quantitative 5'-RACE with molecular barcodes was used to prepare TCR beta libraries. Turning to the authors' computational methods: Disease-linked TCR variants were identified with a new computational method built on a probabilistic model of VDJ rearrangement. TCRdb reran the public reads through fastp at Q25 and MiXCR, keeping productive beta chains. Rows matching on CDR3 protein sequence are summarized as one entry with the most common DNA and genes. The V and J calls reflect TCRdb's pipeline rather than the authors' work. Here the sample has roughly 220,000 distinct CDR3 sequences; 10% occur a single time. The ten largest make up about a fifth of the sample. V trim: 2 bases; J trim: 5 bases; unmatched bases: 8. The CDR3 has 15 amino acids, counting the end cysteine and phenylalanine. Of all the DNA, just the CDR3 is kept, 45 bases in frame from base 1. CDR1 and CDR2 (SGHKS, YYEKEE) derive from the germline V gene (reference sequence).

Recombination connected TRBV5-5 to TRBJ2-5; a stretch of 8 junction bases matches TRBD2. This receptor was taken from a male donor with ankylosing spondylitis or in good health (not recorded which). Specimen: blood, either unsorted or a sorted T cell fraction (not recorded which). The CDR3 protein is CASSLSGGGRETQYF. The bases read TGTGCCAGCAGCTTATCCGGGGGGGGCCGTGAGACCCAGTACTTC.